The clone carrying this T cell receptor (beta chain) has a count of ten or more. Its target is unknown. TCRdb itself ran the reads through MiXCR, one entry per CDR3 protein. The sample includes 200,000 to 300,000 distinct CDR3 sequences, roughly an eighth of them seen just once. The CDR3 covers 14 residues. After removal of 7 bases from V and 2 bases from J, the junction contained 6 bases not matched to a gene. Germline V gene data show CDR1 as MNHNY and CDR2 as SVGAGI (reference sequence). The data derive from a study of T cell repertoires in cytomegalovirus infection. Study-level findings and limits: In two of eight donors, the top clonotype was HLA-C-restricted CMV-specific.

The clonotype originates from a human donor in good health (CMV status not recorded). Some clones in this sample may be carry-over from other donors' samples. The chain carries TRBV6-6 and TRBJ2-3, with TRBD2 matching over 7 bases. The sequencing input was PBMCs. CDR3 sequence (DNA): TGTGCCAGCACCCGGCTAGCGGACACAGATACGCAGTATTTT. This encodes CASTRLADTDTQYF.